The next 29 T cell receptor beta chains were all read from a single sample in a study of PD-1 blockade in classical Hodgkin lymphoma. Time point meaning: cycle 4 day 1 (C4D1), after 6 weeks of nivolumab. Every one of the patients relapsed after autologous stem cell transplantation (brentuximab vedotin exposure was variable). Profiling relied on immunoSEQ multiplex PCR, and the TCRdb table lists in-frame clones only, not all of them. The sample has about 96,000 clones; around 93% are singletons. The sample here was peripheral blood mononuclear cells (PBMCs), taken before the fourth cycle of nivolumab. Source of these receptors: a human donor with classical Hodgkin lymphoma.

This chain connects TRBV28 to TRBJ2-7, with D perhaps matching TRBD1 (6 bases). This CDR3 spans 15 amino acids. Germline values: CDR1 MDHEN, CDR2 SYDVKM. The V gene lost 6 bases and the J gene lost 0 bases, with 15 bases spanning the gap. This chain's CDR3 is CASRSWGQTSYEQYF. The CDR3 region has the DNA TGTGCCAGCAGATCCTGGGGGCAGACCTCCTACGAGCAGTACTTC.

J is TRBJ1-1 and V is TRBV12-5, with unresolved D. Between the trimmed V and J ends, which lost 1 base and 4 bases, there was a span of 10 bases. Germline assignment: CDR1 LGHNT and CDR2 FRNRAP. CDR3 length: 14 amino acids. The CDR3 sequence: CASGLARGATEAFF. The CDR3 DNA follows: TGTGCTAGTGGTTTGGCCAGAGGAGCCACTGAAGCTTTCTTT.

V gene TRBV20-1 combines with J gene TRBJ1-1; no firm D call. Germline V gives CDR1 DFQATT, CDR2 SNEGSKA (reference sequence). V shed 3 bases and J shed 2 bases, with 4 bases lying between them. This CDR3 is built from 11 residues. As DNA, the CDR3 is TGCAGTGCTAGGAGCAACACTGAAGCTTTCTTT. Amino acid sequence: CSARSNTEAFF.

The chain has TRBV6-1 and TRBJ1-1; D perhaps matches TRBD1 (5 bases). Per germline, CDR1 MNHNS and CDR2 SASEGT. V was shortened by 2 bases and J by 3 bases, with 10 bases between the two germline ends. The CDR3 spans 14 residues. CDR3 residues: CASSERVGHTEAFF. For the CDR3, the DNA is TGTGCCAGCAGTGAAAGGGTGGGACACACTGAAGCTTTCTTT.

The chain combines TRBV30 with TRBJ2-7; 9 nucleotides match TRBD1. This CDR3 region has 13 residues. V dropped 3 bases and J dropped 5; count of bases not matched to a gene: 5. Germline V lookup: CDR1 GTSNPN, CDR2 SVGIG (reference sequence). The CDR3 protein is CAWRKDRGHEQYF. The DNA for the CDR3 is TGTGCCTGGAGAAAGGACAGGGGCCACGAGCAGTACTTC.

The CDR3 region is CASSGDYPQETQYF. The CDR3 nucleotides are TGTGCCAGCAGCGGGGACTACCCACAAGAGACCCAGTACTTC. The chain joins TRBV7-9 to TRBJ2-5; 7 bases are shared with TRBD2. Germline CDR1 SEHNR, CDR2 FQNEAQ (reference sequence). The CDR3 runs to 14 residues. V lost 5 bases and J lost 2; bases outside the gene matches: 5.

The chain recombines TRBV7-3 with TRBJ2-1; possibly TRBD2 for D (6 bases). CDR3 size: 11 residues. Germline V gene lookup returns CDR1 SGHTA and CDR2 FQGTGA. V was trimmed by 3 bases and J by 9 bases, leaving 6 bases between them. CDR3 in DNA: TGTGCCAGCAGCTTCGGGGGTGAGCAGTTCTTC. Its translation is CASSFGGEQFF.

The chain joins TRBV6-1 to TRBJ2-7; weak D call: TRBD2 (5 bases). V was pared by 3 bases and J by 2 bases, with 14 bases between. Germline CDR1 and CDR2: MNHNS and SASEGT. The CDR3 is made up of 15 amino acids. CDR3 amino acids: CASSDEGLATYEQYF. In DNA form, the CDR3 reads TGTGCCAGCAGTGACGAAGGGCTAGCCACCTACGAGCAGTACTTC.

CDR3 coding DNA: TGTGCCAGTAGTACGGGACTAGCAGAAGAGACCCAGTACTTC. The encoded protein is CASSTGLAEETQYF. This sequence joins TRBV19 and TRBJ2-5; TRBD2 matches 9 bases. V trimming: 4 bases; J trimming: 3 bases; junction bases outside the gene matches: 3. Germline V gives CDR1 LNHDA, CDR2 SQIVND (reference sequence). This CDR3 comprises 14 residues.

This clone occurred once. The genes are TRBV28 and TRBJ2-3, with 7 bases identical to TRBD2. This CDR3 spans 15 amino acids. Germline loops: CDR1 MDHEN, CDR2 SYDVKM. The J segment lost 1 base and the V segment lost 2 bases, leaving 3 bases of the junction unmatched. The CDR3 spells CASSLGGSRTDTQYF. The CDR3 DNA reads as TGTGCCAGCAGTTTAGGCGGGAGTCGCACAGATACGCAGTATTTT.

This chain connects TRBV5-6 to TRBJ2-3; D is ambiguous. CDR1 is SGHDT and CDR2 is YYEEEE in the germline V gene. V shed 4 bases and J shed 3 bases, with 15 bases lying between them. The CDR3 has 15 amino acids. The CDR3 here is CASSPDSFVTDTQYF. The CDR3, as DNA: TGTGCCAGCAGCCCCGACTCGTTTGTAACAGATACGCAGTATTTT.

Regarding this clone: One junction end does not reproduce the germline sequence, and a read error may be involved. The rearrangement links TRBV6-4 to TRBJ1-1, with a possible D match to TRBD1 (6 bases). CDR1 and CDR2 (germline): MRHNA, SNTAGT. The CDR3 extends over 14 amino acids. The CDR3 loop reads CASSEGGSDVRRLF. The CDR3 region has the DNA TGTGCCAGCAGTGAAGGGGGGAGTGACGTTCGAAGATTATTT.

This chain uses TRBV6-5 with TRBJ1-4; D gene uncertain. The CDR3 sequence is 13 residues long. Looked up from germline, CDR1 is MNHEY and CDR2 is SVGAGI. Trimming shortened V by 6 bases and J by 8 bases, and 13 bases separated the two germline ends. The CDR3 bases are TGTGCCAGCAGCTCCCCAGGTTCGGAAAAACTGTTTTTT. This gives the protein CASSSPGSEKLFF.

This rearrangement joins TRBV6-5 to TRBJ1-1; TRBD1 might be the D (5 bases). This CDR3 has 14 residues. Germline V gives CDR1 MNHEY, CDR2 SVGAGI. Trimming left V 4 bases short and J 1 base short, with 10 bases between. CDR3: CASSWGRWNTEAFF. CDR3 nucleotide sequence: TGTGCCAGCAGTTGGGGACGGTGGAACACTGAAGCTTTCTTT.

The J gene is TRBJ2-1, the V gene TRBV27; TRBD1 is a possible D gene (6 bases). The germline V gene encodes CDR1 MNHEY and CDR2 SMNVEV (reference sequence). The CDR3 totals 10 residues. The V and J ends lost 6 bases and 15 bases respectively, with 12 bases between them. CDR3 region: CASSRQVRFF. For the CDR3, the DNA is TGTGCCAGCAGCCGACAGGTAAGGTTCTTC.

The chain combines TRBV18 with TRBJ2-7; unclear D gene. With 3 bases removed from V and 4 bases from J, the gap between germline ends came to 25 bases. The length of the CDR3 is 18 residues. The germline CDR1 and CDR2 sequences are KGHSH and LQKENI. CDR3 in DNA: TGTGCCAGCTCACCCATCCCCGGTCAGCCGTTTTCCTCATACGAGCAGTACTTC. This encodes CASSPIPGQPFSSYEQYF.

The rearrangement links TRBV4-1 to TRBJ1-5, with D perhaps TRBD1 (5 bases). The V end lost 1 base, the J end lost 5 bases, and 15 bases lay between the germline ends. The germline V gene encodes CDR1 MGHRA and CDR2 YSYEKL. The CDR3 is made up of 16 amino acids. The CDR3 bases are TGCGCCAGCAGCCAAGTCCTCACGCGGGGCCATCAGCCCCAGCATTTT. Its translation: CASSQVLTRGHQPQHF.

CDR3 protein: CAWSVRLAGGPHNEQFF. The CDR3 nucleotides read TGTGCCTGGAGTGTACGGCTAGCGGGAGGGCCACACAATGAGCAGTTCTTC. The V gene is TRBV30, the J gene TRBJ2-1; 12 nucleotides align to TRBD2. The CDR3 contains 17 residues. Germline CDR1 and CDR2: GTSNPN and SVGIG (reference sequence). V lost 0 bases, J lost 5 bases, and 8 bases stayed unmatched.

The chain employs TRBV25-1 and TRBJ2-7; possible D gene TRBD2, 6 bases. The V and J ends lost 5 bases and 2 bases respectively, with 13 bases between them. The germline V gene encodes CDR1 MGHDK and CDR2 SYGVNS. The CDR3 extends over 14 amino acids. CDR3 in amino acids: CASSRSSGPYEQYF. The CDR3 nucleotides read TGTGCCAGCAGTAGGAGTAGCGGACCCTACGAGCAGTACTTC.

This clone has just one count. V usage is TRBV30 and J usage is TRBJ1-2; D call uncertain. The CDR3 length is 12 residues. The germline CDR1 and CDR2 sequences are GTSNPN and SVGIG (reference sequence). Trimming removed 4 bases at V and 4 bases at J, with 10 bases between. The DNA of the CDR3 is TGTGCCTGGAATCCCTCCCTCTATGGCTACACCTTC. This sequence encodes CAWNPSLYGYTF.

The CDR3 reads CASYQFAGQPQHF. For the CDR3, the DNA is TGCGCCAGCTACCAATTCGCGGGTCAGCCCCAGCATTTT. V is TRBV10-2 and J is TRBJ1-5; D unclear. The CDR3 totals 13 residues. From germline, CDR1 is WSHSY and CDR2 SAAADI. V was clipped by 8 bases and J by 6 bases, with 14 bases between them.

This clone was counted once. This rearrangement joins TRBV25-1 to TRBJ1-2; tentatively, D is TRBD1 (6 bases). This CDR3 has 16 amino acids. The germline V gene encodes CDR1 MGHDK and CDR2 SYGVNS. V dropped 4 bases and J dropped 0 bases, with 15 bases sitting between them. CDR3 nucleotide sequence: TGTGCCAGCAGTGGAACCAACAGGGCTCCTAACTATGGCTACACCTTC. Its translation: CASSGTNRAPNYGYTF.

CDR3 region: CASSRQPGVPEAFF. Written as DNA, the CDR3 is TGTGCCAGCAGCCGCCAACCTGGGGTCCCTGAAGCTTTCTTT. The rearrangement uses TRBV5-6 and TRBJ1-1, with unresolved D. CDR1 and CDR2 (germline): SGHDT, YYEEEE. Trimming took off 4 bases at V and 6 bases at J, with 16 bases between the two ends. The CDR3 runs to 14 residues.

The chain joins TRBV19 to TRBJ2-7, with D unclear. The CDR3 loop spans 12 amino acids. Germline CDR1 and CDR2: LNHDA and SQIVND (reference sequence). V was trimmed by 1 base and J by 6 bases, leaving 7 bases between them. CDR3 DNA sequence: TGTGCCAGTAGTATAGGCAGGACCGAGCAGTACTTC. Encoded protein: CASSIGRTEQYF.

V is TRBV28 and J is TRBJ2-2; TRBD1 is a possible D gene (5 bases). Germline V gives CDR1 MDHEN, CDR2 SYDVKM. The CDR3 spans 14 residues. V shed 6 bases and J shed 6 bases, with 14 bases lying between them. The CDR3 is CASSSRANPGELFF. As DNA, the CDR3 is TGTGCCAGCAGCTCCAGGGCAAACCCCGGGGAGCTGTTTTTT.

The chain recombines TRBV27 with TRBJ2-3; D gene unclear. The germline CDR1 and CDR2 sequences are MNHEY and SMNVEV (reference sequence). The CDR3 sequence is 12 residues long. Trimming stripped 6 bases from V and 6 bases from J, with 10 bases between. The DNA for the CDR3 is TGTGCCAGCAGAAGACCTGGGGATACGCAGTATTTT. Translating gives CASRRPGDTQYF.

The V gene is TRBV19, the J gene TRBJ2-7; D possibly corresponds to TRBD2 (5 bases). The V end lost 2 bases, the J end lost 4 bases, and 9 bases lay between the germline ends. The CDR3 totals 13 residues. CDR1 is LNHDA and CDR2 is SQIVND in the germline V gene (reference sequence). CDR3 protein: CASSIRRGYEQYF. The CDR3 DNA follows: TGTGCCAGTAGTATAAGGAGAGGGTACGAGCAGTACTTC.

This clone was seen once. The chain couples TRBV5-1 to TRBJ2-1; D is possibly TRBD1 (5 bases). V shed 4 bases and J shed 6 bases, with 20 bases lying between them. Per the germline V gene, CDR1 is SGHRS and CDR2 is YFSETQ. This CDR3 has 16 amino acids. CDR3 bases: TGCGCCAGCAGCCTCGGTATGGGGCGGTTGGGCAATGAGCAGTTCTTC. Its translation is CASSLGMGRLGNEQFF. The entire variable domain, with the rest obtained from reference TRBV5-1 and TRBJ2-1, is as follows: KAGVTQTPRYLIKTRGQQVTLSCSPISGHRSVSWYQQTPGQGLQFLFEYFSETQRNKGNFPGRFSGRQFSNSRSEMNVSTLELGDSALYLCASSLGMGRLGNEQFFGPGTRLTVL.

This chain connects TRBV7-8 to TRBJ1-5, with D maybe TRBD1 (5 bases). Germline values: CDR1 SGHVS, CDR2 FQNEAQ. The CDR3 extends over 15 amino acids. Deletions cut 4 bases from V and 2 bases from J, with 12 bases between. Written as DNA, the CDR3 is TGTGCCAGCAGCTCTCAGGGCGACGGCAATCAGCCCCAGCATTTT. It codes for CASSSQGDGNQPQHF.